Sequencing of this T cell receptor beta chain was carried out in a study of read filtering for tumor transcriptome and immune sequencing. Study-level background: Mean patient age was roughly 61 years, range about 47 to 85; 17 male, around 14 female.

This CDR3 spans 17 amino acids. J lost 7 bases, V lost 6 bases, and 17 bases had no gene match. Germline CDR1 is SGHRS and CDR2 is YFSETQ. This clonotype was seen many times. This library used approximately 370 ng RNA and molecular barcoded adaptors spanning alpha/delta and beta/gamma chains. TCRdb re-analysed the reads in MiXCR, keeping a single row per CDR3 protein. This table holds about 40,000 distinct CDR3 sequences, 12% to 15% found once. The TCR originated in a donor aged 40 or older with multiple myeloma. Sequencing used a population of CD138-negative cells sorted from bone marrow. The genes are TRBV5-1 and TRBJ2-1, with 9 bases that match TRBD2. This chain's CDR3 is CASTSTILAGAGNEQFF. The CDR3 DNA sequence: TGCGCCAGCACCTCGACAATATTAGCGGGAGCTGGAAATGAGCAGTTCTTC. Full variable domain (missing parts from reference TRBV5-1 and TRBJ2-1): KAGVTQTPRYLIKTRGQQVTLSCSPISGHRSVSWYQQTPGQGLQFLFEYFSETQRNKGNFPGRFSGRQFSNSRSEMNVSTLELGDSALYLCASTSTILAGAGNEQFFGPGTRLTVL.